This entry lists 18 T cell receptor beta chains sequenced from one sample in a study of T cells in Graves' hyperthyroidism and ophthalmopathy (dated by TCRdb to the late 2010s). The library was generated by multiplex PCR. The sequencer was an Illumina HiSeq 2000. The TCR beta CDR3 regions were amplified from RNA transcripts. The TCR CDR3 was subjected to a first round of RT-PCR using the HTBI primer set and the Qiagen OneStep RT-PCR kit. In TCRdb, the public reads were trimmed at Q25 with fastp and aligned with MiXCR, with productive beta chains retained. Every CDR3 protein is listed once, alongside the most common genes and DNA of its rows. This sample comprises 340,000 or so distinct CDR3 sequences, around 20% of them detected only once. Around half of the sample is held by the ten biggest clonotypes. Sequencing input: blood. All receptors derive from a woman between 45 and 60 years old with Graves' hyperthyroidism.

This clonotype came up many times. The chain recombines TRBV6-1 with TRBJ1-1; D may be TRBD1 (5 bases). The ends were cut back, 7 bases at V and 2 bases at J, with 14 bases in the middle. The CDR3 sequence is 14 residues long. Per germline, CDR1 MNHNS and CDR2 SASEGT. The CDR3 region has the DNA TGTGCCAGCACTGACCGGGACGTTAACACTGAAGCTTTCTTT. Amino acids: CASTDRDVNTEAFF.

Only one count was recorded for this clonotype. This may arise from a read error, as a much more abundant clone is one base away. The chain carries TRBV28 and TRBJ2-7; 7 bases align to TRBD1. The CDR3 is 15 residues long. Germline trimming cut 5 bases from V and 2 bases from J; bases unmatched to any gene: 9. Germline values: CDR1 MDHEN, CDR2 SYDVKM. The CDR3 bases are TGTGCCAGCAGTCTAGGTACAGGGGAAACCTACGAGCAGTACTTC. Encoded protein: CASSLGTGETYEQYF. Drawing the rest from reference TRBV28 and TRBJ2-7, the complete variable domain is DVKVTQSSRYLVKRTGEKVFLECVQDMDHENMFWYRQDPGLGLRLIYFSYDVKMKEKGDIPEGYSVSREKKERFSLILESASTNQTSMYLCASSLGTGETYEQYFGPGTRLTVT.

This clonotype was picked up many times. This sequence joins TRBV6-1 and TRBJ2-2; D may be TRBD1 (5 bases). This CDR3 has 15 residues. V was cut by 5 bases and J by 1 base, with 11 bases left in between. Germline CDR1 and CDR2: MNHNS and SASEGT. Here the CDR3 DNA reads TGTGCCAGCAGTCGGGTGCAGGGGAACACCGGGGAGCTGTTTTTT. Encoded protein: CASSRVQGNTGELFF.

There are a few counts of this clonotype. The rearrangement uses TRBV18 and TRBJ1-2; D unresolved. This CDR3 contains 14 residues. The germline V and J ends were trimmed by 0 bases and 1 base, with 6 bases remaining between them. Germline V CDR1 and CDR2: KGHSH, LQKENI. In DNA form, the CDR3 reads TGTGCCAGCTCACCACCGAACATTAACTATGGCTACACCTTC. It is translated as CASSPPNINYGYTF. The whole variable domain, filled in from reference TRBV18 and TRBJ1-2, reads NAGVMQNPRHLVRRRGQEARLRCSPMKGHSHVYWYRQLPEEGLKFMVYLQKENIIDESGMPKERFSAEFPKEGPSILRIQQVVRGDSAAYFCASSPPNINYGYTFGSGTRLTVV.

V usage is TRBV19 and J usage is TRBJ1-1; no clear D gene. Per the germline V gene, CDR1 is LNHDA and CDR2 is SQIVND (reference sequence). V was shortened by 7 bases and J by 4 bases, with 16 bases between the two germline ends. The CDR3 is 14 amino acids. The CDR3 reads CASTTRGRSTEAFF. CDR3 sequence (DNA): TGTGCCAGTACCACGAGAGGGCGGAGCACTGAAGCTTTCTTT.

The sample holds many counts of this clonotype. The genes are TRBV18 and TRBJ2-3, with unresolved D. V was clipped by 6 bases and J by 0 bases, with 22 bases between them. CDR1 and CDR2 from the germline V gene are KGHSH and LQKENI. This CDR3 comprises 18 residues. This chain's CDR3 is CASSPLYHRASSTDTQYF. The CDR3 nucleotides are TGTGCCAGCTCGCCGTTGTACCATAGAGCGAGCAGCACAGATACGCAGTATTTT.

This chain links TRBV19 with TRBJ2-2, with D unresolved. CDR3 size: 15 residues. Trimming took 4 bases from V and 1 from J, leaving 10 bases between them. CDR1 is LNHDA, CDR2 SQIVND, per germline (reference sequence). Written as DNA, the CDR3 is TGTGCCAGTAGTACCTTTGACAAGAACACCGGGGAGCTGTTTTTT. Its translation: CASSTFDKNTGELFF.

This clonotype was counted many times. The CDR3: CSASGLAGTKNIQYF. The CDR3 region has the DNA TGCAGTGCTAGCGGACTAGCGGGAACCAAAAACATTCAGTACTTC. The chain has TRBV20-1 and TRBJ2-4, with 12 bases fitting TRBD2. CDR1 and CDR2 from the germline V gene are DFQATT and SNEGSKA (reference sequence). The CDR3 extends over 15 amino acids. The ends lost 3 bases at V and 2 bases at J; junction bases unmatched: 2.

This clonotype was observed at least ten times. The chain is built from TRBV20-1 and TRBJ2-7, with 7 bases that match TRBD2. The germline V gene has CDR1 DFQATT and CDR2 SNEGSKA (reference sequence). Unmatched junction bases numbered 12, after V lost 5 bases and J lost 5 bases. The CDR3 has 14 residues. The CDR3 DNA follows: TGCAGTGCTCCCAGGGCGGGAGTCTTCGACGAGCAGTACTTC. Protein: CSAPRAGVFDEQYF.

This clonotype was recorded a few times. The V and J genes are TRBV7-9 and TRBJ2-2; 12 bases align to TRBD2. Germline values: CDR1 SEHNR, CDR2 FQNEAQ (reference sequence). J was trimmed by 4 bases and V by 0 bases; bases with no gene match: 6. This CDR3 has 18 amino acids. The CDR3 nucleotides are TGTGCCAGCAGCTTAGCGGTTTGGACTAGCGGGATCACCGGGGAGCTGTTTTTT. Encoded protein: CASSLAVWTSGITGELFF.

This clonotype was observed a few times. The chain recombines TRBV13 with TRBJ2-3; TRBD2 might be the D (6 bases). Germline V lookup: CDR1 PRHDT, CDR2 FYEKMQ (reference sequence). There are 16 residues in the CDR3. V lost 2 bases and J 4 bases, leaving 16 bases between the germline ends. Here the CDR3 DNA reads TGTGCCAGCAGCTTAAGGCGGGGTCGGGGCTCAGATACGCAGTATTTT. Amino acid sequence: CASSLRRGRGSDTQYF.

This clonotype was picked up a small number of times. An end of the junction does not agree with germline; a read error may underlie this. The rearrangement uses TRBV7-7 and TRBJ2-3; 11 bases are shared with TRBD2. Germline V CDR1 and CDR2: SSHAT, FNYEAQ (reference sequence). CDR3 size: 14 residues. The CDR3 nucleotides read TGTGCTAGCAGTACCGGGACTAGCGGTGGTACGCAGTATTTT. Translation gives CASSTGTSGGTQYF.

This clonotype was counted a few times. The chain has TRBV28 and TRBJ1-5; TRBD1 agrees at 8 bases. The V gene's germline CDR1 is MDHEN and CDR2 SYDVKM. CDR3 size: 16 residues. The V segment lost 4 bases and the J segment 6 bases; nucleotides outside the gene matches: 11. The CDR3 here is CASSSSRTGIVQPQHF. The CDR3 region has the DNA TGTGCCAGCAGTTCGTCGCGGACAGGGATAGTTCAGCCCCAGCATTTT.

This chain connects TRBV15 to TRBJ2-7, with TRBD2 matching over 10 bases. Trimming removed 8 bases from V and 7 bases from J; junction bases left unmatched: 14. The CDR3 has 15 amino acids. CDR1 is LNHNV, CDR2 YYDKDF, per germline (reference sequence). The CDR3 DNA follows: TGTGCCACCGCGGAGAGGTCAGCGGGAGGGGATGAGCAGTACTTC. Translating it yields CATAERSAGGDEQYF.

This clonotype was counted many times. The chain recombines TRBV29-1 with TRBJ2-1; weak D call: TRBD2 (5 bases). Germline loops: CDR1 SQVTM, CDR2 ANQGSEA. V was pared by 4 bases and J by 10 bases, with 17 bases between. The CDR3 contains 13 residues. Here the CDR3 reads CSVVAVGVKEQFF. The CDR3 DNA follows: TGCAGCGTTGTTGCGGTGGGAGTAAAGGAGCAGTTCTTC.

This clonotype was counted ten times or more. The CDR3 DNA reads as TGTGCCAGCAAAGGGGCAGGTACCGGGGAGCTGTTTTTT. Translation gives CASKGAGTGELFF. The V and J genes are TRBV2 and TRBJ2-2, with D maybe TRBD1 (5 bases). Germline CDR1 and CDR2: SNHLY and FYNNEI. The CDR3 is 13 amino acids. Trimming left V 7 bases short and J 5 bases short, with 11 bases between.

Ten or more counts support this clonotype. The chain has TRBV3-1 and TRBJ2-5, with TRBD2 matching over 7 bases. The V and J ends lost 1 base and 1 base, in that order; junction bases with no gene match: 9. In germline, CDR1 is LGHDT, CDR2 YNNKEL (reference sequence). The CDR3 length is 17 residues. DNA for the CDR3: TGTGCCAGCAGCCAAGGAACGCGGGGGAGCATCCAAGAGACCCAGTACTTC. Protein product: CASSQGTRGSIQETQYF.

The chain recombines TRBV28 with TRBJ1-2; D may be TRBD1 (6 bases). Germline CDR1 MDHEN, CDR2 SYDVKM. This CDR3 spans 12 amino acids. V was trimmed by 6 bases and J by 4 bases, leaving 9 bases between them. For the CDR3, the DNA is TGTGCCAGCAGCATGGACAGCTATGGCTACACCTTC. This translates into CASSMDSYGYTF.